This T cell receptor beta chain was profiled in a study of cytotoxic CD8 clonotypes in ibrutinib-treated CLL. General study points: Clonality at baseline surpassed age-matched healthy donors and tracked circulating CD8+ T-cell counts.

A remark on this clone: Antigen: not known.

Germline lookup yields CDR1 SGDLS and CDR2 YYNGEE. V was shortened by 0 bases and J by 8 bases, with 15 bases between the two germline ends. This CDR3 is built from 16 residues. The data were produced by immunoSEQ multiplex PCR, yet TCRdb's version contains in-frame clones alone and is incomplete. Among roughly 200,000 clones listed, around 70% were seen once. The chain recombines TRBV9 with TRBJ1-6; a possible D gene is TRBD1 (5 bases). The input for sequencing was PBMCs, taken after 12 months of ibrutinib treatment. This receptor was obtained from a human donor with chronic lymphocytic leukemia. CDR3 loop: CASSVAPRGADSPLHF. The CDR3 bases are TGTGCCAGCAGCGTAGCTCCTCGAGGGGCAGATTCACCCCTCCACTTT.